This paragraph covers one T cell receptor delta chain sequence. V dropped 1 base and J dropped 2; count of bases not matched to a gene: 12. This CDR3 region has 17 residues. Looked up from germline, CDR1 is GEAIGNYY and CDR2 is EKD. This sample stems from a study of gamma-delta chains in newborns, infants, children. Study background: Microbial exposure reportedly drives polyclonal innate γδ T cell expansion after birth.

TCRdb re-called the reads using CATT. The sample includes several thousand delta-chain clones, more than 30% of them seen just once. The sequenced sample was blood. The source of this sequence is a child who received the measles vaccine. V is TRDV2 and J is TRDJ1; TRDD3 matches 7 bases. The chain's CDR3 is CACDTGRGIEGTDKLIF. The DNA of the CDR3 is TGTGCCTGTGACACTGGCCGGGGGATTGAAGGAACCGATAAACTCATCTTT.